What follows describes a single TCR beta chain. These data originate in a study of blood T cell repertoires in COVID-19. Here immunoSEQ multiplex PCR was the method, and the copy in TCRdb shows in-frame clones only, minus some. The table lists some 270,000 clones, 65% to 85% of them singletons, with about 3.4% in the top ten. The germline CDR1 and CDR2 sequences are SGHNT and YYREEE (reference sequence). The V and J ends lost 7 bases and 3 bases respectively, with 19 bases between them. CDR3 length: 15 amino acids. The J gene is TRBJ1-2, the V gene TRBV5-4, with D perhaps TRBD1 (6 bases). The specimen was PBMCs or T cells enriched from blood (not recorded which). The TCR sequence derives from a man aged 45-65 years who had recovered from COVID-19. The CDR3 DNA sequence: TGTGCCAGCGGGAGACGCGGGGAGGGGGACTATGGCTACACCTTC. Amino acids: CASGRRGEGDYGYTF.